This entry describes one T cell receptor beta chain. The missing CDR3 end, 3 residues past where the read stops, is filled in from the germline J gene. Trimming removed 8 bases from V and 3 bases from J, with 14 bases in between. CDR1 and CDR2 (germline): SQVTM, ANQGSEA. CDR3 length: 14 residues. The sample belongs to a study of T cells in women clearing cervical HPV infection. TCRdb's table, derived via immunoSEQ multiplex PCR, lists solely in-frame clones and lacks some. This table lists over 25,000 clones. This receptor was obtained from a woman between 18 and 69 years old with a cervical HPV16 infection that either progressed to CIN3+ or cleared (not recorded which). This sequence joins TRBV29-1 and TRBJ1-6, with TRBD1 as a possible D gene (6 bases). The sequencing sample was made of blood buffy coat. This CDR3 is CSPGTRVYNSPLHF. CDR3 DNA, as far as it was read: TGCAGCCCCGGGACAAGGGTCTATAATTCACCC.